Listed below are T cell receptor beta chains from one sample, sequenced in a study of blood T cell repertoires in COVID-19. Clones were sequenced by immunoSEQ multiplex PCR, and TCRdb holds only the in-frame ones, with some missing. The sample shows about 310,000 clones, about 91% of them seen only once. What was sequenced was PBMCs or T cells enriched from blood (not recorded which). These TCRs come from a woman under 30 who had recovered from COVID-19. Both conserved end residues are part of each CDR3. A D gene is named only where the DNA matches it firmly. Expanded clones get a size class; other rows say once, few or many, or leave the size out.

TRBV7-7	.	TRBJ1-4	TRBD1	CASSARRGSNEKLFF	TGTGCCAGCAGCGCGCGCAGGGGGTCTAATGAAAAACTGTTTTTT
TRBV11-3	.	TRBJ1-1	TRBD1	CASSSDRLSSTEAFF	TGTGCCAGCAGCTCGGACAGGCTCTCAAGCACTGAAGCTTTCTTT
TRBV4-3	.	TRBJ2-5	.	CASSLVGTSQETQYF	TGCGCCAGCAGCCTGGTGGGGACTTCCCAAGAGACCCAGTACTTC
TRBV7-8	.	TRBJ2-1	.	CASSLFTEGLKNEQFF	TGTGCCAGCAGCTTATTTACGGAGGGCCTGAAGAATGAGCAGTTCTTC
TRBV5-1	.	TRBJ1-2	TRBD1	CASSSRQGFGYGYTF	TGCGCCAGCAGCTCCCGACAGGGCTTCGGCTATGGCTACACCTTC
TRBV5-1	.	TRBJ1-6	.	CASSSPGVYSPLHF	TGCGCCAGCAGCTCGCCGGGAGTCTATTCACCCCTCCACTTT
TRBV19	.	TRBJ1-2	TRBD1	CASSIESYRGSYGYTF	TGTGCCAGTAGTATAGAATCGTACAGGGGGTCCTATGGCTACACCTTC
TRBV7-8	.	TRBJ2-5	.	CASSPKDRWIETQYF	TGTGCCAGCAGCCCGAAGGACAGATGGATTGAGACCCAGTACTTC
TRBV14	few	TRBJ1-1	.	CASSYTQGITEAFF	TGTGCCAGCAGCTACACCCAGGGGATCACTGAAGCTTTCTTT
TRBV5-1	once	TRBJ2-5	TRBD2	CASSRWASGGQETQYF	TGCGCCAGCAGCCGTTGGGCTAGCGGGGGGCAAGAGACCCAGTACTTC
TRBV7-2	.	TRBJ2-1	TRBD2	CASSLAAGGPNEQFF	TGTGCCAGCAGCTTAGCGGCGGGGGGGCCGAATGAGCAGTTCTTC
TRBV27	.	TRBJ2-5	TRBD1	CASSSLTGGQETQYF	TGTGCCAGCAGTTCACTAACAGGGGGCCAAGAGACCCAGTACTTC
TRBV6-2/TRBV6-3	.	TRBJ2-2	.	CASSYLAPNTGELFF	TGTGCCAGCAGTTACTTGGCACCGAACACCGGGGAGCTGTTTTTT
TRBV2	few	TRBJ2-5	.	CASSETGETQYF	TGTGCCAGCAGTGAGACGGGGGAGACCCAGTACTTC
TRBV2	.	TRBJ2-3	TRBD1	CASSEGTGWSTDTQYF	TGTGCCAGCAGTGAAGGGACAGGGTGGAGCACAGATACGCAGTATTTT
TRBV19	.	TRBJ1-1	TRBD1	CASTRDRVNTEAFF	TGTGCCAGTACCCGGGACAGAGTGAACACTGAAGCTTTCTTT
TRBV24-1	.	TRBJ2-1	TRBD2	CATSDFGLAGINEQFF	TGTGCCACCAGTGATTTTGGCCTAGCGGGCATCAATGAGCAGTTCTTC
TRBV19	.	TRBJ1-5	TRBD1	CASSMTGRQPQHF	TGTGCCAGTAGTATGACAGGGCGTCAGCCCCAGCATTTT
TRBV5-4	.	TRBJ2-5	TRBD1	CASSPDRVLGQETQYF	TGTGCCAGCAGCCCCGACAGGGTTCTGGGGCAAGAGACCCAGTACTTC
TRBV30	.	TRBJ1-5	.	CAWSGAKSGNQPQHF	TGTGCCTGGAGTGGGGCTAAAAGTGGCAATCAGCCCCAGCATTTT
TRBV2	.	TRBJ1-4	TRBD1	CASNPRTGADEKLFF	TGTGCCAGCAATCCTCGGACAGGGGCGGATGAAAAACTGTTTTTT
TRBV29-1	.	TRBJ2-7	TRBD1	CSVDRAGGNEQYF	TGCAGCGTTGATCGGGCAGGGGGCAACGAGCAGTACTTC
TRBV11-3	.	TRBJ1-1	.	CASSPGGRDTEAFF	TGTGCCAGCAGCCCCGGAGGGAGGGACACTGAAGCTTTCTTT
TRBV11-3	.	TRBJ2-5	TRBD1	CASSAGTASRETQYF	TGTGCCAGCAGCGCAGGGACAGCCTCCCGGGAGACCCAGTACTTC
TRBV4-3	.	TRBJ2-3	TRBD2	CASSQDRSGVAGYTDTQYF	TGCGCCAGCAGCCAAGATAGGTCCGGGGTAGCGGGTTACACAGATACGCAGTATTTT
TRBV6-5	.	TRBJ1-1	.	CASRNGQNTEAFF	TGTGCCAGCAGAAATGGACAGAACACTGAAGCTTTCTTT
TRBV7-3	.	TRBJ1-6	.	CASSSGNYNSPLHF	TGTGCCAGCAGCTCCGGGAACTATAATTCACCCCTCCACTTT
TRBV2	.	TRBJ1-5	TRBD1	CASRDRPNRPQHF	TGTGCCAGCAGGGACAGGCCCAATCGGCCCCAGCATTTT
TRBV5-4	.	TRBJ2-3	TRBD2	CASSHRDYLDTQYF	TGTGCCAGCAGCCACCGGGACTACTTAGATACGCAGTATTTT
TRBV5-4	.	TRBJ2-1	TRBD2	CASSFGLAGSYNEQFF	TGTGCCAGCAGCTTCGGGCTAGCGGGCTCCTACAATGAGCAGTTCTTC
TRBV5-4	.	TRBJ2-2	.	CASSPSPGSNTGELFF	TGTGCCAGCAGCCCCTCCCCAGGATCTAACACCGGGGAGCTGTTTTTT
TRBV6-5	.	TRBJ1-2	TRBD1	CASSEGPGQAYGYTF	TGTGCCAGCAGCGAGGGACCGGGACAGGCCTATGGCTACACCTTC
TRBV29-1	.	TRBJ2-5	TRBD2	CSVASGALQETQYF	TGCAGCGTCGCTAGCGGGGCCCTCCAAGAGACCCAGTACTTC
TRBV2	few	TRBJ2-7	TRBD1	CASKETGKYEQYF	TGTGCCAGCAAAGAGACAGGGAAATACGAGCAGTACTTC
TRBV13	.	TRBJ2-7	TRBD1	CASSKDRGLYEQYF	TGTGCCAGCAGCAAAGACAGGGGGCTCTACGAGCAGTACTTC
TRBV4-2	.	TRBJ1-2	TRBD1	CASSHPTGPNYGYTF	TGTGCCAGCAGCCACCCGACAGGGCCTAACTATGGCTACACCTTC
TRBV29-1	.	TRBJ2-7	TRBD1	CSVAQGATYEQYF	TGCAGCGTTGCCCAGGGGGCAACCTACGAGCAGTACTTC
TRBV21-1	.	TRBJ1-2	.	CASSKRQDGYTF	TGTGCCAGCAGCAAACGACAGGATGGCTACACCTTC
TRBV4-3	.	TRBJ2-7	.	CASSQDLAYEQYF	TGCGCCAGCAGCCAAGACCTAGCCTACGAGCAGTACTTC
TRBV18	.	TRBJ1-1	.	CASSPGGAGTEAFF	TGTGCCAGCTCACCTGGGGGGGCGGGCACTGAAGCTTTCTTT
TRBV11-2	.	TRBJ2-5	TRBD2	CASSQLAGGEETQYF	TGTGCCAGCAGCCAGCTAGCGGGGGGGGAGGAGACCCAGTACTTC
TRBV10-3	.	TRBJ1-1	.	CAISDMGSGAYTEAFF	TGTGCCATCAGTGATATGGGGTCAGGGGCGTACACTGAAGCTTTCTTT
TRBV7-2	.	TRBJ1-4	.	CASSLMTASNEKLFF	TGTGCCAGCAGCTTAATGACAGCCTCTAATGAAAAACTGTTTTTT
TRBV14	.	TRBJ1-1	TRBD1	CASRAVQTGTGQLAEAFF	TGTGCCAGCAGGGCTGTTCAAACCGGGACAGGGCAGTTAGCTGAAGCTTTCTTT
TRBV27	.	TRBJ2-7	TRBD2	CASSLGLRRGTYEQYF	TGTGCCAGCAGTTTGGGATTGCGGCGGGGGACCTACGAGCAGTACTTC
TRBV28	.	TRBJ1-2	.	CASSLISNYGYTF	TGTGCCAGCAGTTTAATTTCGAACTATGGCTACACCTTC
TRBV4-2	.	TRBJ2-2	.	CASSPQGPGELFF	TGTGCCAGCAGCCCCCAGGGTCCGGGGGAGCTGTTTTTT
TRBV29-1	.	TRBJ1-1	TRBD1	CSVGQGRTEAFF	TGCAGCGTTGGACAGGGCAGGACTGAAGCTTTCTTT
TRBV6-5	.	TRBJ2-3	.	CASSYSNPADTQYF	TGTGCCAGCAGTTACTCGAATCCGGCAGATACGCAGTATTTT
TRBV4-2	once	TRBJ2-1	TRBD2	CASSQGTAGGSQYNEQFF	TGTGCCAGCAGCCAAGGGACCGCGGGGGGCTCACAATACAATGAGCAGTTCTTC
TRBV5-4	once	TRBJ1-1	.	CASSLWSQNTEAFF	TGTGCCAGCAGCTTGTGGAGTCAGAACACTGAAGCTTTCTTT
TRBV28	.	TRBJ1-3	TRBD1	CATQGQGAPRTSGNTIYF	TGTGCCACCCAGGGACAGGGGGCTCCGCGTACCTCTGGAAACACCATATATTTT
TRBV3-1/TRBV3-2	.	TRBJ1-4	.	CASSPTGGEKLFF	TGTGCCAGCAGCCCCACGGGAGGAGAAAAACTGTTTTTT
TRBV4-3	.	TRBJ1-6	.	CASSQVGGNSPLHF	TGCGCCAGCAGCCAAGTGGGGGGTAATTCACCCCTCCACTTT
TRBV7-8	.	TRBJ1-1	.	CASSPRAMEAFF	TGTGCCAGCAGCCCCAGGGCGATGGAAGCTTTCTTT
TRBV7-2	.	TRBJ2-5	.	CASSLRQGSETQYF	TGTGCCAGCAGCTTAAGGCAGGGATCGGAGACCCAGTACTTC
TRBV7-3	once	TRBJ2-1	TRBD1	CASSLLTGGNEQFF	TGTGCCAGCAGCTTATTGACAGGGGGCAATGAGCAGTTCTTC
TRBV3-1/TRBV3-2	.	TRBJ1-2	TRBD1	CASRGQIYGYTF	TGTGCCAGCAGGGGACAGATCTATGGCTACACCTTC
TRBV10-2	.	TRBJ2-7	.	CASSDPQGWYF	TGCGCCAGCAGTGATCCGCAGGGTTGGTACTTC
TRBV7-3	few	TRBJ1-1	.	CASSSGESSEAFF	TGTGCCAGCAGCTCAGGGGAAAGCTCTGAAGCTTTCTTT